A selection of T cell receptor beta chains follows, all from one sample in a study of blood T cell repertoires in COVID-19. Using immunoSEQ multiplex PCR, the repertoire was profiled, and TCRdb retains in-frame clones only, with some absent. Of some 150,000 clones detected, roughly four fifths appear once; the ten largest clones hold approximately 1.4%. Material: peripheral blood. The receptors here all came from a human donor in a cohort sampled during active COVID-19. The CDR3 runs from the conserved cysteine through the conserved F or W. Size tells how often a clone was seen (once, few, many) or the class of an expanded clone, and some rows leave it out.

j_call: TRBJ2-1
v_call: TRBV19
clone_size: .
cdr3_aa: CASSIVTSGSDEQFF

j_call: TRBJ2-6
v_call: TRBV4-3
clone_size: .
cdr3_aa: CASSQLLGAGANVLTF

j_call: TRBJ1-4
v_call: TRBV28
clone_size: .
cdr3_aa: CASSLNLFGQGSEKLFF

j_call: TRBJ1-1
v_call: TRBV28
clone_size: once
cdr3_aa: CASSLGRGSGVLNTEAFF

j_call: TRBJ2-7
v_call: TRBV27
clone_size: .
cdr3_aa: CASSFGGADNEQYF

j_call: TRBJ2-4
v_call: TRBV3-1/TRBV3-2
clone_size: once
cdr3_aa: CASSQSGGTALAKNIQYF

j_call: TRBJ1-2
v_call: TRBV30
clone_size: once
cdr3_aa: CAWREQLLYGYTF

j_call: TRBJ1-1
v_call: TRBV3-1/TRBV3-2
clone_size: .
cdr3_aa: CASSQNSAGEAFF

j_call: TRBJ2-7
v_call: TRBV18
clone_size: few
cdr3_aa: CASSPRQSAYEQYF

j_call: TRBJ1-3
v_call: TRBV6-1
clone_size: .
cdr3_aa: CASSEVLTGYSGNTIYF

j_call: TRBJ2-7
v_call: TRBV20-1
clone_size: .
cdr3_aa: CSASRLAGGLSSYEQYF

j_call: TRBJ1-4
v_call: TRBV29-1
clone_size: few
cdr3_aa: CSVGGNEKLFF

j_call: TRBJ2-7
v_call: TRBV21-1
clone_size: .
cdr3_aa: CASSKMGGTGVLYEQYF

j_call: TRBJ2-3
v_call: TRBV9
clone_size: .
cdr3_aa: CASSVEGSGTDTQYF

j_call: TRBJ1-1
v_call: TRBV18
clone_size: once
cdr3_aa: CASSPGGQGGTEAFF

j_call: TRBJ1-2
v_call: TRBV5-5
clone_size: .
cdr3_aa: CASSTGYTNYGYTF

j_call: TRBJ1-2
v_call: TRBV11-1
clone_size: .
cdr3_aa: CASSTPTPPGDGYTF

j_call: TRBJ1-1
v_call: TRBV6-1
clone_size: .
cdr3_aa: CASSEARGTGGEAFF

j_call: TRBJ2-7
v_call: TRBV7-8
clone_size: .
cdr3_aa: CASSIRTGAFDEQYF

j_call: TRBJ2-7
v_call: TRBV6-5
clone_size: few
cdr3_aa: CASRTSTGAAYEQYF

j_call: TRBJ2-1
v_call: TRBV6-5
clone_size: .
cdr3_aa: CASSILAGSYNEQFF

j_call: TRBJ1-2
v_call: TRBV15
clone_size: .
cdr3_aa: CATSKLGQEGYTF

j_call: TRBJ2-5
v_call: TRBV9
clone_size: .
cdr3_aa: CASTPGLQQETQYF

j_call: TRBJ1-1
v_call: TRBV29-1
clone_size: .
cdr3_aa: CSVGFTTNTEAFF

j_call: TRBJ2-6
v_call: TRBV18
clone_size: .
cdr3_aa: CASSRGGTGANVLTF

j_call: TRBJ2-7
v_call: TRBV6-5
clone_size: few
cdr3_aa: CASSYSGTSSYEQYF

j_call: TRBJ1-1
v_call: TRBV27
clone_size: .
cdr3_aa: CASSRHGTEHTYMNTEAFF

j_call: TRBJ2-7
v_call: TRBV7-3
clone_size: few
cdr3_aa: CASSLIAGGPSSYEQYF

j_call: TRBJ2-7
v_call: TRBV11-1
clone_size: .
cdr3_aa: CASRWTGMDEQYF

j_call: TRBJ2-5
v_call: TRBV5-1
clone_size: once
cdr3_aa: CASSLQRTQQETQYF

j_call: TRBJ2-3
v_call: TRBV9
clone_size: few
cdr3_aa: CASSVGSAGTDTQYF

j_call: TRBJ2-2
v_call: TRBV7-2
clone_size: few
cdr3_aa: CASSPVLANTGELFF

j_call: TRBJ1-1
v_call: TRBV5-5
clone_size: few
cdr3_aa: CASSSPGYTEAFF

j_call: TRBJ2-5
v_call: TRBV5-1
clone_size: .
cdr3_aa: CASSSGTGFYQETQYF

j_call: TRBJ1-4
v_call: TRBV21-1
clone_size: .
cdr3_aa: CASSPLQGLTNEKLFF

j_call: TRBJ2-7
v_call: TRBV2
clone_size: .
cdr3_aa: CASRPGSLYEQYF

j_call: TRBJ1-5
v_call: TRBV21-1
clone_size: .
cdr3_aa: CASSGSAAYSNQPQHF

j_call: TRBJ2-7
v_call: TRBV14
clone_size: .
cdr3_aa: CASSQVAGAYEQYF

j_call: TRBJ2-2
v_call: TRBV15
clone_size: once
cdr3_aa: CATSRPSTSDNTGELFF

j_call: TRBJ2-5
v_call: TRBV19
clone_size: .
cdr3_aa: CASREKGAAYQETQYF

j_call: TRBJ2-5
v_call: TRBV14
clone_size: .
cdr3_aa: CASSARLAGGETQYF

j_call: TRBJ1-2
v_call: TRBV28
clone_size: .
cdr3_aa: CASSILSYGYTF

j_call: TRBJ2-1
v_call: TRBV19
clone_size: once
cdr3_aa: CASSNILSSSYNEQFF

j_call: TRBJ2-4
v_call: TRBV24-1
clone_size: .
cdr3_aa: CATSESGRKNIQYF

j_call: TRBJ1-4
v_call: TRBV5-5
clone_size: once
cdr3_aa: CASSTGTGNEKLFF

j_call: TRBJ2-2
v_call: TRBV5-1
clone_size: .
cdr3_aa: CASSLANGELFF

j_call: TRBJ1-1
v_call: TRBV19
clone_size: .
cdr3_aa: CASSIGGIRHTEAFF

j_call: TRBJ2-1
v_call: TRBV5-1
clone_size: .
cdr3_aa: CASSRTPLAGGSSYNEQFF

j_call: TRBJ2-7
v_call: TRBV6-1
clone_size: .
cdr3_aa: CASSEGRLAGPQYF

j_call: TRBJ2-4
v_call: TRBV1
clone_size: .
cdr3_aa: CTSSPLVLAGGRLKNIQYF

j_call: TRBJ1-2
v_call: TRBV7-2
clone_size: .
cdr3_aa: CASSLEVQGFGGYTF

j_call: TRBJ2-7
v_call: TRBV14
clone_size: .
cdr3_aa: CASSHLAGGIYEQYF

j_call: TRBJ1-5
v_call: TRBV2
clone_size: .
cdr3_aa: CASSGQGGRSNQPQHF